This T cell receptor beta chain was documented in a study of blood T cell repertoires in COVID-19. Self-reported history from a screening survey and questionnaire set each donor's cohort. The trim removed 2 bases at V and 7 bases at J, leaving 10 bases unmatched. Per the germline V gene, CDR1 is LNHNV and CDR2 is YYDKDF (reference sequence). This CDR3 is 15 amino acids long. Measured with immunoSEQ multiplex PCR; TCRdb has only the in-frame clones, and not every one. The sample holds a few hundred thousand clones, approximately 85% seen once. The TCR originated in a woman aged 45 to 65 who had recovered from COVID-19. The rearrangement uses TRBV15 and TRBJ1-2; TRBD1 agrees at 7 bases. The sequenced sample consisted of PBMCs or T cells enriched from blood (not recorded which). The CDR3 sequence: CATSRTRGKVAGYTF. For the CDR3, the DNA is TGTGCCACCAGCAGAACCAGGGGGAAGGTTGCTGGCTACACCTTC.